This TCR beta chain is from a study of T cell responses to AZD1222 COVID-19 vaccine. The CDR3 consists of 11 residues. Germline V gene data show CDR1 as ENHRY and CDR2 as SYGVKD. V lost 4 bases and J 6 bases, leaving 7 bases between the germline ends. Whether given at about 4 or about 12 weeks, second doses were pooled. Assay used: immunoSEQ multiplex PCR; TCRdb lists only in-frame clones, some missing. Here the sample spans approximately 200,000 clones, 80% to 95% being singletons. The sample consisted of peripheral blood, taken 28 days after the second AZD1222 dose. V and J are TRBV10-3 and TRBJ2-7, with D uncertain. The receptor comes from an adult who received the AZD1222 COVID-19 vaccine. CDR3 region: CAISGGSEQYF. CDR3 coding DNA: TGTGCCATCAGTGGGGGAAGCGAGCAGTACTTC.